This record concerns one TCR beta chain sequence. Its antigen is unidentified. These data originate in a study of T cells after yellow fever vaccination. The study, taken as a whole, reports: Overlap between CD4 and CD8 compartments was detected for a small share of clonotypes.

TCRdb reanalysed the 5' RACE reads using MiXCR and keeps one entry per CDR3 protein. The sample lists 60,000 or so distinct CDR3 sequences, about 6.6% seen once, with about 40% in the top ten. The clonotype comes from a man aged 18 to 35 who received the YFV17D yellow fever vaccine. Material: CD8+ T cells sorted from PBMCs, obtained on the day of the first yellow fever vaccination.

The chain's CDR3 is CASTGEGPEQFF. The CDR3, as DNA: TGTGCCAGCACTGGAGAGGGGCCTGAGCAGTTCTTC. The chain is built from TRBV25-1 and TRBJ2-1, with D possibly being TRBD1 or TRBD2 (5 bases each). The CDR3 sequence is 12 residues long. Germline V CDR1 and CDR2: MGHDK, SYGVNS. The V end lost 7 bases, the J end lost 9 bases, and 13 bases lay between the germline ends.